This TCR beta chain was observed in a study of blood T cell repertoires in COVID-19. About the study: COVID-19 samples from acute and convalescent phases originated in the United States, Italy and Spain. PBMCs, B-cell-depleted T cells, or T cells provided the cDNA or gDNA that made up the material.

Study processing details: Estimated nucleated cell counts came from reference gene primer amplification. TCRdb's copy holds only in-frame clones and misses some; the assay was immunoSEQ multiplex PCR. V, J and clone size reflect that table, while D and trimming were determined from the DNA. The sample has around 300,000 clones, about nine tenths seen once. J was trimmed by 1 base and V by 3 bases; bases with no gene match: 11. Germline CDR1 MRHNA, CDR2 SNTAGT. The CDR3 totals 18 residues. This clone was recorded once. The chain combines TRBV6-4 with TRBJ1-1, with 10 positions matching TRBD1. Sequenced input: peripheral blood. The TCR sequence derives from a woman aged 25 to 45 with active or convalescent COVID-19. CDR3 sequence (DNA): TGTGCCAGCAGTGAAACCCCCGGGACAGGGGATAGGAACACTGAAGCTTTCTTT. It encodes CASSETPGTGDRNTEAFF.